Sequencing of this TCR beta chain was carried out in a study of blood T cell repertoires in COVID-19. In the study overall: Acute and convalescent COVID-19 specimens originated in the United States, Italy and Spain. The analysed material was cDNA or gDNA that came from T cells, B-cell-depleted T cells, or PBMCs.

The V gene lost 1 base and the J gene lost 5 bases, with 12 bases spanning the gap. This CDR3 contains 14 residues. Germline loops: CDR1 MGHRA, CDR2 YSYEKL. Under the authors' procedure: Amplification from reference gene primers served as the basis for estimated nucleated cell counts. Libraries were prepared by immunoSEQ multiplex PCR; TCRdb keeps only in-frame clonotypes and omits some of them. The DNA gave D and trimming, while V, J and clone size come from that table. This sample has some 120,000 clones, with about 85% found just once. Input material: peripheral blood. The sequence was collected from a man in his sixties with acute or convalescent COVID-19. The chain links TRBV4-1 to TRBJ2-7; TRBD1 is a possible D gene (6 bases). This chain's CDR3 is CASSQVPRGHEQYF. As DNA, the CDR3 is TGCGCCAGCAGCCAAGTCCCCAGGGGCCACGAGCAGTACTTC.